The present T cell receptor (beta chain) was sequenced within a study of response to subunit inactivated influenza vaccine. From germline, CDR1 is MNHEY and CDR2 SMNVEV (reference sequence). With V trimmed by 1 base and J by 3 bases, 4 bases remained unmatched. The CDR3 sequence is 15 residues long. In TCRdb, the RT-PCR reads were re-called with MiXCR into one record per CDR3 protein. The sample lists around 530,000 distinct CDR3 sequences, 12% seen once, with 10% in the top ten. General observations from the study: The study's authors posited that every seasonal influenza vaccination enlists few new T cells.

This clonotype was seen a few times. Its antigen is not known. The material sequenced was PBMCs from blood, taken on the day of vaccination. The sequence derives from a man aged 50-60 years who received an inactivated influenza vaccine. The chain has TRBV27 and TRBJ2-7, with TRBD2 matching over 9 bases. The CDR3 protein is CASSLWGREGYEQYF. CDR3 nucleotides: TGTGCCAGCAGTTTATGGGGGCGGGAGGGCTACGAGCAGTACTTC.